This TCR beta chain was identified during a study of control samples from healthy donors and cancer patients. Clones were read by immunoSEQ multiplex PCR, and TCRdb kept only the in-frame ones, dropping some. The sample table sets out about 190,000 clones. The germline CDR1 and CDR2 sequences are KGHDR and SFDVKD. The V and J ends lost 6 bases and 5 bases respectively, with 12 bases between them. The CDR3 is made up of 13 amino acids. Sequencing was carried out using blood. The clonotype originates from a young woman in good health. This rearrangement joins TRBV24-1 to TRBJ1-2; TRBD1 might be the D (6 bases). CDR3 DNA sequence: TGTGCCACCAGTCCGGACAGCAGATATGGCTACACCTTC. This codes for CATSPDSRYGYTF.